Presented here are 3 T cell receptor beta chains from one specimen sequenced in a study (dated by TCRdb to the mid-2010s). The library was generated by 5' RACE. The run used an Illumina MiSeq. Starting from the raw public reads, TCRdb applied fastp trimming at Q25, assembled clones with MiXCR and retained in-frame beta chains. Rows merge per CDR3 protein into single entries with the most common DNA and genes. The sample yields tens of thousands of distinct CDR3 sequences; almost 25% were counted once. The ten largest clones represent roughly 3.1% of the sample. Input material: tumor-infiltrating naive CD4+ T cells sorted from the breast tumor. The cell subset or site label, read with the paper, signifies: naive CD4+ T cells, CD4+CD45RA+CD25-. The receptors derive from a female donor with breast cancer.

The chain uses TRBV6-1 and TRBJ2-7; D gene uncertain. The germline CDR1 and CDR2 sequences are MNHNS and SASEGT. The CDR3 has 15 residues. The V end lost 0 bases, the J end lost 4 bases, and 13 bases lay between the germline ends. Here the CDR3 reads CASSEAHDPHYEQYF. The CDR3 DNA reads TGTGCCAGCAGTGAAGCGCACGACCCACATTACGAGCAGTACTTC.

This clonotype has only a few counts. The genes are TRBV15 and TRBJ1-1; 7 bases match TRBD1. V lost 3 bases, J lost 3 bases, and 13 bases stayed unmatched. Germline V gives CDR1 LNHNV, CDR2 YYDKDF (reference sequence). The CDR3 loop spans 17 amino acids. The DNA of the CDR3 is TGTGCCACCAGCAGCCCGGGAGGGAGGGGGCTAGACACTGAAGCTTTCTTT. Translating gives CATSSPGGRGLDTEAFF.

The chain couples TRBV20-1 to TRBJ2-2; 12 nucleotides line up with TRBD1. This CDR3 spans 18 amino acids. In germline, CDR1 is DFQATT, CDR2 SNEGSKA (reference sequence). Trimming took 3 bases from V and 9 from J; bases not matched to a gene: 17. In DNA form, the CDR3 reads TGCAGTGCTAGGGGCATTGAGGGGGACAGGGGGCTGCAAAGGGAGCTGTTTTTT. This encodes CSARGIEGDRGLQRELFF.